The clone carrying this T cell receptor (beta chain) has at least ten counts. Its antigen is still unknown. To make TCR beta libraries, researchers used iRepertoire HTBI primers and Arm-PCR of CDR3 regions. TCRdb reprocessed the multiplex PCR reads with MiXCR, giving one entry per CDR3 protein. The sample lists over 300,000 distinct CDR3 sequences, around a fifth occurring once. Time point: persistent/refractory GD, antithyroid drugs over 5 years with positive TRAb. After RNA was extracted from PBMCs, the TCR library was made from it. These data are taken from a study of regulatory T cells in long-lasting Graves disease. Study summary: By definition, persistent Graves' disease involved antithyroid drugs for over 5 years alongside positive TSH receptor antibodies. Overall study findings and caveats: The study found persistent patients shared more public clonotypes (2,741) than new patients (roughly 880). Newly diagnosed Graves' patients exceeded persistent ones in TCR diversity.

Germline V CDR1 and CDR2: MDHEN, SYDVKM. Germline trimming cut 6 bases from V and 0 bases from J; bases unmatched to any gene: 11. The CDR3 spans 17 residues. The sequenced sample was peripheral blood mononuclear cells (PBMCs), obtained when the disease was refractory, from a patient treated with antithyroid drugs. The sequence was obtained from a female donor with Graves disease. The chain is built from TRBV28 and TRBJ1-5; 7 bases agree with TRBD1. CDR3 in amino acids: CASSYSGQTYSNQPQHF. CDR3 bases: TGTGCCAGCAGCTATTCGGGACAGACCTATAGCAATCAGCCCCAGCATTTT.